This T cell receptor beta chain appears in the sequencing data of a study of blood T cell repertoires in COVID-19. TCRdb's copy holds only in-frame clones and misses some; the assay was immunoSEQ multiplex PCR. The sample lists about 170,000 clones, around 78% occurring once. Trimming cost V 0 bases and J 0 bases, with 7 bases left between them. Germline CDR1 reads SGHKS; CDR2 reads YYEKEE (reference sequence). This CDR3 has 15 residues. This clonotype originated in a woman between 45 and 65 years old who had recovered from COVID-19. Sequencing used PBMCs or T cells enriched from blood (not recorded which). The chain combines TRBV5-5 with TRBJ1-3; D not certain. CDR3 coding DNA: TGTGCCAGCAGCTTGGGGTGGAGCTCTGGAAACACCATATATTTT. Translation: CASSLGWSSGNTIYF. Full variable domain (remainder filled in from reference TRBV5-5 and TRBJ1-3): DAGVTQSPTHLIKTRGQQVTLRCSPISGHKSVSWYQQVLGQGPQFIFQYYEKEERGRGNFPDRFSARQFPNYSSELNVNALLLGDSALYLCASSLGWSSGNTIYFGEGSWLTVV.